This T cell receptor beta chain is from a study of blood T cell repertoires in COVID-19. CDR1 is MGHRA, CDR2 YSYEKL, per germline. The CDR3 extends over 12 amino acids. Trimming took 4 bases from V and 13 from J; bases not matched to a gene: 8. As processed by the authors: Researchers report that nucleated cell counts were estimated from reference gene primer amplification. Clones were read by immunoSEQ multiplex PCR, and TCRdb kept only the in-frame ones, dropping some. Clonal size and the V and J genes are those of that table, whereas D and trimming came from the DNA. This table holds approximately 250,000 clones, approximately 81% found once. This clone was counted a single time.

The chain combines TRBV4-1 with TRBJ1-2; 8 bases agree with TRBD1. The sample was peripheral blood. This receptor was taken from a man aged 40-55 years with acute or convalescent COVID-19. The CDR3 DNA is TGCGCCAGCAGCCCCTTGACAGGGGCTCCCACCTTC. Translating gives CASSPLTGAPTF.